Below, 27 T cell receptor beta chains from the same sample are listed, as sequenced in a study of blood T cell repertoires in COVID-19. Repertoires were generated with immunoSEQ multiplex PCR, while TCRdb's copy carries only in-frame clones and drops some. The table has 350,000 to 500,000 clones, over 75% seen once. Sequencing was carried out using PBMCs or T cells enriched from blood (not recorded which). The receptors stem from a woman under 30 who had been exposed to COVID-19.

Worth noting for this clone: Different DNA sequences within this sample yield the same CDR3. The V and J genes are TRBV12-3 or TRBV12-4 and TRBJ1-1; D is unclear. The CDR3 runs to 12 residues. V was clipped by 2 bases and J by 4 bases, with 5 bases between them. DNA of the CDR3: TGTGCCAGCAGTTTATCAGGCACTGAAGCTTTCTTT. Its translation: CASSLSGTEAFF.

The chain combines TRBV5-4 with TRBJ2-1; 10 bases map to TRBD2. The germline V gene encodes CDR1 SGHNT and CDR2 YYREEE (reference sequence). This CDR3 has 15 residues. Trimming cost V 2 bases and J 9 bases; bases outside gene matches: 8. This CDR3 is CASSLVAGGYGEQFF. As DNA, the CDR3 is TGTGCCAGCAGCTTAGTAGCGGGAGGTTACGGTGAGCAGTTCTTC.

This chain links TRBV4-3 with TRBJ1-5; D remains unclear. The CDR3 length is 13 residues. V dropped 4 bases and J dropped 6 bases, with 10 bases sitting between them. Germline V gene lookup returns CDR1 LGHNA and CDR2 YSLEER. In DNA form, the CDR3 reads TGCGCCAGCAGCCCCCAGGAGGGTCAGCCCCAGCATTTT. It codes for CASSPQEGQPQHF.

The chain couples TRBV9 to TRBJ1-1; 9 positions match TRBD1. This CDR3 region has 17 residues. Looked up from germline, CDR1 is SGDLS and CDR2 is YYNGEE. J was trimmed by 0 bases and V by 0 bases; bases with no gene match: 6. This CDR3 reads CASSVGDRVRMNTEAFF. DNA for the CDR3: TGTGCCAGCAGCGTAGGGGACAGGGTTCGCATGAACACTGAAGCTTTCTTT.

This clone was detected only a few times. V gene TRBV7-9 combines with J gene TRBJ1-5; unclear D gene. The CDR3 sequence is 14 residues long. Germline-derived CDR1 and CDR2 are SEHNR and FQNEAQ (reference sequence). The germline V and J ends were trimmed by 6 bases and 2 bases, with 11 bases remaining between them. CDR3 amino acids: CASSSAIGNQPQHF. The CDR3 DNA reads TGTGCCAGCAGTTCTGCGATAGGCAATCAGCCCCAGCATTTT.

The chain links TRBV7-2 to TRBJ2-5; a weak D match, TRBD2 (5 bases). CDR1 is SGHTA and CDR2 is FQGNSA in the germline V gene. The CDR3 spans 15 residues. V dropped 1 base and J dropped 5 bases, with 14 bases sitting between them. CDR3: CASSLGQRWMETQYF. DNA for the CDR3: TGTGCCAGCAGCTTAGGCCAGCGGTGGATGGAGACCCAGTACTTC. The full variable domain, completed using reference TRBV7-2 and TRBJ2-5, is GAGVSQSPSNKVTEKGKDVELRCDPISGHTALYWYRQSLGQGLEFLIYFQGNSAPDKSGLPSDRFSAERTGGSVSTLTIQRTQQEDSAVYLCASSLGQRWMETQYFGPGTRLLVL.

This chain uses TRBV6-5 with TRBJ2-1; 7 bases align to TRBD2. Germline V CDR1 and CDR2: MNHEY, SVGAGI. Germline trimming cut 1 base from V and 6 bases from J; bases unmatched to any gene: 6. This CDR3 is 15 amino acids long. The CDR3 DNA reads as TGTGCCAGCAGTTACTTTTCGGGAGGCCTCAATGAGCAGTTCTTC. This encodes CASSYFSGGLNEQFF.

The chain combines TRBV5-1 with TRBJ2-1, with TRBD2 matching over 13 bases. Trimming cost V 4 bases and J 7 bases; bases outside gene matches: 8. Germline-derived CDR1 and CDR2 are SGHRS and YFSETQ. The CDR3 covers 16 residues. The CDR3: CASSRPGLAGWNEQFF. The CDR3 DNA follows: TGCGCCAGCAGCCGGCCGGGACTAGCGGGGTGGAATGAGCAGTTCTTC.

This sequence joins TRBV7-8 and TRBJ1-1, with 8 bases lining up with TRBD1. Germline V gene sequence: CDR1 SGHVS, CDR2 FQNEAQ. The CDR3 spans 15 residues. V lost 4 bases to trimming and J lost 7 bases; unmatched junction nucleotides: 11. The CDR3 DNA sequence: TGTGCCAGCAGCTCCCAGGGGGGTGGACAGGGTGAAGCTTTCTTT. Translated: CASSSQGGGQGEAFF.

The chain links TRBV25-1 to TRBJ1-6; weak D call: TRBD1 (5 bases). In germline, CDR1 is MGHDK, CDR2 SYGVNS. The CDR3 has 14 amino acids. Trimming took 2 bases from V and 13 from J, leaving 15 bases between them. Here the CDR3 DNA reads TGTGCCAGCAGTGAAGGGGGGACCCAGTTGCCCCTCCACTTT. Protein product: CASSEGGTQLPLHF.

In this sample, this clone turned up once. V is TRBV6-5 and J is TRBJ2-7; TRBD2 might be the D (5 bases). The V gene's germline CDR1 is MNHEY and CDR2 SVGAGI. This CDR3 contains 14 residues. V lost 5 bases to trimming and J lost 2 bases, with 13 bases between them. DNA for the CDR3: TGTGCCAGCAGTATTGGGAGCCATACCTACGAGCAGTACTTC. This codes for CASSIGSHTYEQYF.

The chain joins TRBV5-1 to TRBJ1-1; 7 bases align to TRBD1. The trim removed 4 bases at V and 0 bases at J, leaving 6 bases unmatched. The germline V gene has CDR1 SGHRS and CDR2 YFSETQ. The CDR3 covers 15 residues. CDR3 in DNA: TGCGCCAGCAGCGAAGGACAGGCCGTGAACACTGAAGCTTTCTTT. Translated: CASSEGQAVNTEAFF.

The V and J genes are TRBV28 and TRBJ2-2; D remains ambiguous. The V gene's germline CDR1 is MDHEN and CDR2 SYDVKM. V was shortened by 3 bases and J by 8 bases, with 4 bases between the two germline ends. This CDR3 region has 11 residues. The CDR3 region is CASSFLGELFF. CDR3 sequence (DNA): TGTGCCAGCAGTTTTCTGGGGGAGCTGTTTTTT.

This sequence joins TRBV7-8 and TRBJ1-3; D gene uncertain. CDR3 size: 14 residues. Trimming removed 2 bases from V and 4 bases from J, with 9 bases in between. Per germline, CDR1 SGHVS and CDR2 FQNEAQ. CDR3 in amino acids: CASSLSVMGNTIYF. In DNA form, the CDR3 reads TGTGCCAGCAGCTTATCCGTAATGGGAAACACCATATATTTT.

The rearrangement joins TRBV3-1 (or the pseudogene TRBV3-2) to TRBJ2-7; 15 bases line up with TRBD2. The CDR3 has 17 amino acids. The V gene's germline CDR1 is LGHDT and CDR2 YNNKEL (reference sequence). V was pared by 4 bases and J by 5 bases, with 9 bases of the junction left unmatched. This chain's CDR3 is CASSRLGLAGGLNEQYF. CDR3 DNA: TGTGCCAGCAGCCGTTTGGGACTAGCGGGGGGCCTCAACGAGCAGTACTTC.

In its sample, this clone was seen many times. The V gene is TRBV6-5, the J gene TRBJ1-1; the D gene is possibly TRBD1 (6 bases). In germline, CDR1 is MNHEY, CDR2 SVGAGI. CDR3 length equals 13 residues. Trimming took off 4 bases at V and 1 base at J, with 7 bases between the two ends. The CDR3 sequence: CASSSGQNTEAFF. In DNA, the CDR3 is TGTGCCAGCAGTTCGGGACAGAACACTGAAGCTTTCTTT.

CDR3 protein: CASRKQGYEQYF. The DNA for the CDR3 is TGTGCCAGCAGGAAACAGGGGTACGAGCAGTACTTC. The chain has TRBV2 and TRBJ2-7; 7 nucleotides match TRBD1. V gave up 6 bases and J gave up 4 bases; unmatched junction bases: 3. The CDR3 sequence is 12 residues long. The V gene's germline CDR1 is SNHLY and CDR2 FYNNEI.

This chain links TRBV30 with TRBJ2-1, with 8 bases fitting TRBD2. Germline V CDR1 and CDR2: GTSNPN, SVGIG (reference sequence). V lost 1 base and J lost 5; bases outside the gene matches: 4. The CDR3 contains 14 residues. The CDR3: CAWSASGGHNEQFF. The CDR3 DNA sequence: TGTGCCTGGAGTGCCAGCGGGGGTCACAATGAGCAGTTCTTC.

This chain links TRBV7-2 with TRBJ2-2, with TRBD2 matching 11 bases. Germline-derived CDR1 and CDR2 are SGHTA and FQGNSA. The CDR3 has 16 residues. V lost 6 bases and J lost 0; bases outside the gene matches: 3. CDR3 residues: CASRNSGRANTGELFF. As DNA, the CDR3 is TGTGCCAGCAGAAATAGCGGGAGGGCGAACACCGGGGAGCTGTTTTTT.

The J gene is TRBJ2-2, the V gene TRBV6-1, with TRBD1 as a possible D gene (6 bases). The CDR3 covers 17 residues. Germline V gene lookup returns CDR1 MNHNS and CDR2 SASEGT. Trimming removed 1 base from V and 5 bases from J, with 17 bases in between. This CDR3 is CASSEVSVGALTGELFF. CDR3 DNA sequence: TGTGCCAGCAGTGAAGTTTCGGTGGGGGCTCTAACCGGGGAGCTGTTTTTT.

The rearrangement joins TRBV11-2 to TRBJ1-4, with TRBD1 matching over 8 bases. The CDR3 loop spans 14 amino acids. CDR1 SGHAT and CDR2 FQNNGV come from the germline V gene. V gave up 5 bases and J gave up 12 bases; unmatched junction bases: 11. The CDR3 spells CASSTEPDREELFF. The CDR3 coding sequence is TGTGCCAGCAGCACCGAACCGGACAGGGAGGAACTGTTTTTT.

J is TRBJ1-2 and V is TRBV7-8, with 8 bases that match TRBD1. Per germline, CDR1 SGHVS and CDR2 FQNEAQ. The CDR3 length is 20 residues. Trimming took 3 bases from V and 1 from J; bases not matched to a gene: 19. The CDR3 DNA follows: TGTGCCAGCAGCTTTGGAGGCCCTGGGACAGGCGGTCGAAATAACTATGGCTACACCTTC. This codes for CASSFGGPGTGGRNNYGYTF.

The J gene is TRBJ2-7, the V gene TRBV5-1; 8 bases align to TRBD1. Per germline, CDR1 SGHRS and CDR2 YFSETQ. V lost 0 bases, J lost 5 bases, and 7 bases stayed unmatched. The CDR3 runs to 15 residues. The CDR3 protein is CASSLGPTGEDEQYF. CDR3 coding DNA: TGCGCCAGCAGCTTGGGACCGACAGGGGAGGACGAGCAGTACTTC.

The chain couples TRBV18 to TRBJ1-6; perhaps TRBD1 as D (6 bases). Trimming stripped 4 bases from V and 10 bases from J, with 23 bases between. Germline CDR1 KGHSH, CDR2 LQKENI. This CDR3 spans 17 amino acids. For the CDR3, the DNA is TGTGCCAGCTCACTCTCGGTCGCACAGGGCTCGGGCTCACCCCTCCACTTT. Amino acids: CASSLSVAQGSGSPLHF. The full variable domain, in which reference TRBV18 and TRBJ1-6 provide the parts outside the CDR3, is NAGVMQNPRHLVRRRGQEARLRCSPMKGHSHVYWYRQLPEEGLKFMVYLQKENIIDESGMPKERFSAEFPKEGPSILRIQQVVRGDSAAYFCASSLSVAQGSGSPLHFGNGTRLTVT.

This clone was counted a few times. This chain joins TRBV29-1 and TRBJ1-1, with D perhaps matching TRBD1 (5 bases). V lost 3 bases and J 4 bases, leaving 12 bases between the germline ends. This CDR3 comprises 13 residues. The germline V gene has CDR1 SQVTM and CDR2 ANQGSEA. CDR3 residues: CSVEETVRTEAFF. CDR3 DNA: TGCAGCGTTGAGGAGACAGTACGCACTGAAGCTTTCTTT.

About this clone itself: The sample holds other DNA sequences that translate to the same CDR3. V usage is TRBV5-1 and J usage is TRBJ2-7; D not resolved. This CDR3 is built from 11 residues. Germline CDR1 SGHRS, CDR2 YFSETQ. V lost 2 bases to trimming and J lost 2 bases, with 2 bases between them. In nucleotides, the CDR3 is TGCGCCAGCAGCTTCACCTACGAGCAGTACTTC. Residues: CASSFTYEQYF.

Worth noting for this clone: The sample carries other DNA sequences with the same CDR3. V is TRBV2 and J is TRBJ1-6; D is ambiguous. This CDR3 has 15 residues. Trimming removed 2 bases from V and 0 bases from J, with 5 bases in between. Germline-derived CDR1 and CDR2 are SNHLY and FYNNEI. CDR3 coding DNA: TGTGCCAGCAGTGAAAGGAGCTCCTATAATTCACCCCTCCACTTT. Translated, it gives CASSERSSYNSPLHF.